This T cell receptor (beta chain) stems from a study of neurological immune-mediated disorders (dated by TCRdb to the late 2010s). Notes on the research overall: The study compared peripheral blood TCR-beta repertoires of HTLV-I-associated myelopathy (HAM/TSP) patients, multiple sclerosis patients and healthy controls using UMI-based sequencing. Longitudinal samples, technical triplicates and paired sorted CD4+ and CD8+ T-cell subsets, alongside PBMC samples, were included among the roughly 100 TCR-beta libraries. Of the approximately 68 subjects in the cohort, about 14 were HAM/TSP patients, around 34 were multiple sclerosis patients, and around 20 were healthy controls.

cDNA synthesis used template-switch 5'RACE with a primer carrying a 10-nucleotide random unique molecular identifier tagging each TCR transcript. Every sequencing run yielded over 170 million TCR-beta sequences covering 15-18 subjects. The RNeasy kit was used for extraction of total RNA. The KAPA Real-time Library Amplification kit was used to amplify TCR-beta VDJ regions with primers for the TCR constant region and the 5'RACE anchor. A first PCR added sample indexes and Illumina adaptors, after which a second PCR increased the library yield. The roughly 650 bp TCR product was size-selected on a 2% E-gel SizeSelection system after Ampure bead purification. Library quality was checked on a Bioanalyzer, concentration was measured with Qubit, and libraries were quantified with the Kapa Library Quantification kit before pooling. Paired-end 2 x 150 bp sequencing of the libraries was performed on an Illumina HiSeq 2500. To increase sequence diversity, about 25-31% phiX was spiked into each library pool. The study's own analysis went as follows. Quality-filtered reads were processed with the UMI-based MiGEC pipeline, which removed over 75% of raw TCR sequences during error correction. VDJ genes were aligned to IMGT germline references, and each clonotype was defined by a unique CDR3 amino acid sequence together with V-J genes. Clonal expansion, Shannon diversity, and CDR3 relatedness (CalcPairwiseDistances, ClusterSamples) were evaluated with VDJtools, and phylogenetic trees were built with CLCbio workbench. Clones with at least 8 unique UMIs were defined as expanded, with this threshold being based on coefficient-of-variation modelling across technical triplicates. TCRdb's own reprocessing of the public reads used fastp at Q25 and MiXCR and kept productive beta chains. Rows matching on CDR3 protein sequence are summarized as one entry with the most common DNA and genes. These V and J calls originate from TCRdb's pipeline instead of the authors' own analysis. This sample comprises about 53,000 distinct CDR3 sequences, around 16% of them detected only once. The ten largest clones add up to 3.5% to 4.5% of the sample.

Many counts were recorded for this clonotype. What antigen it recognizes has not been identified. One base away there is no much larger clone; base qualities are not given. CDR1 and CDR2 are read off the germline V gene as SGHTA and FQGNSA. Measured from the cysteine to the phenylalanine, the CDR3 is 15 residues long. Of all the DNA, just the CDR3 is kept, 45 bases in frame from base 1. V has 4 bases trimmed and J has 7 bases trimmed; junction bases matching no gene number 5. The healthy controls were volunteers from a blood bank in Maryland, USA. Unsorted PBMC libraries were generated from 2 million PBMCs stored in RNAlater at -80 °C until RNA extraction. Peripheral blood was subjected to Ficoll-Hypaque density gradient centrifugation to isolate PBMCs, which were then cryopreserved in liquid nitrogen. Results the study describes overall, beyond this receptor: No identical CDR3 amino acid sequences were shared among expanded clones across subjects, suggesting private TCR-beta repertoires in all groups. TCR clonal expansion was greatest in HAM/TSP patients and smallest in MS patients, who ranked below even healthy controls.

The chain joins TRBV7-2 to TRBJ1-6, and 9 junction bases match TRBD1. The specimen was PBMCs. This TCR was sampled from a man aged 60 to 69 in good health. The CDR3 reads CASSSGTGRNSPLHF. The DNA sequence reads TGTGCCAGCAGCTCCGGGACAGGGAGGAATTCACCCCTCCACTTT.